This T cell receptor beta chain was retrieved from a study of T cells in Graves' hyperthyroidism and ophthalmopathy. There are many counts of this clonotype. In germline, CDR1 is MNHEY, CDR2 SMNVEV (reference sequence). The V end lost 1 base, the J end lost 5 bases, and 11 bases lay between the germline ends. The CDR3 contains 14 residues. Amplification of TCR beta CDR3 regions was performed using RNA transcripts as template. TCR CDR3 underwent first-round RT-PCR with the HTBI primer set. TCRdb used MiXCR to reprocess the multiplex PCR reads, holding one entry per CDR3 protein. The table lists a few hundred thousand distinct CDR3 sequences, 15% to 19% of them singletons.

The chain is built from TRBV27 and TRBJ1-1; D is possibly TRBD1 (6 bases). The specimen was blood. The sequence was obtained from a woman aged 25 to 39 with Graves' hyperthyroidism. CDR3 loop: CASSLLQGRTEAFF. CDR3 nucleotides: TGTGCCAGCAGTTTATTACAGGGAAGGACTGAAGCTTTCTTT.